This TCR beta chain stems from a study of blood T cell repertoires in COVID-19. In the study overall: The analysed material was cDNA or gDNA that came from T cells, B-cell-depleted T cells, or PBMCs.

V dropped 5 bases and J dropped 5 bases, with 16 bases sitting between them. In germline, CDR1 is SGHKS, CDR2 YYEKEE (reference sequence). CDR3 size: 14 residues. Original processing notes: Amplifying reference gene primers gave estimates of nucleated cell counts. The method was immunoSEQ multiplex PCR; TCRdb's version includes in-frame clones alone and lacks a portion of them. D and trimming were read from the DNA, whereas the V and J calls and clone size are those reported in that table. The sample has roughly 100,000 clones, roughly 79% seen once; the top ten hold about 10%. This receptor was identified in a man aged 70 or older with acute or convalescent COVID-19. The V gene is TRBV5-5, the J gene TRBJ1-1, with a weak D call TRBD1 (6 bases). Material for sequencing was peripheral blood. CDR3 DNA sequence: TGTGCCAGCAGTTTTTTCAGGGGAATTACTGAAGCTTTCTTT. Translating gives CASSFFRGITEAFF.